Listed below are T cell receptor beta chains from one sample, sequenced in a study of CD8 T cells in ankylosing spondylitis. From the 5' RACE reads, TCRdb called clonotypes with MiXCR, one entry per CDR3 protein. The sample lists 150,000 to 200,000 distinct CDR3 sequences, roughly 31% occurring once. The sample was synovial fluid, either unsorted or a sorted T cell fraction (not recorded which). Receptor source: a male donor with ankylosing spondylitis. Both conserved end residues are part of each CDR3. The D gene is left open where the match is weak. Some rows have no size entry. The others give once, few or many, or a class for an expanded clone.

CDR3aa: CASSLRGSLTYEQYF
CDR3nt: TGTGCCAGCAGCTTACGGGGAAGCCTGACCTACGAGCAGTACTTC
v_gene: TRBV7-8
d_gene: .
j_gene: TRBJ2-7
abundance: .

CDR3aa: CASSGTSGFGELFF
CDR3nt: TGTGCCAGCAGTGGGACTAGCGGATTCGGGGAGCTGTTTTTT
v_gene: TRBV6-1
d_gene: TRBD2
j_gene: TRBJ2-2
abundance: many

CDR3aa: CASSQVRDRGSEQYF
CDR3nt: TGTGCCAGCAGCCAAGTCCGGGACAGGGGGAGCGAGCAGTACTTC
v_gene: TRBV4-2
d_gene: TRBD1
j_gene: TRBJ2-7
abundance: many

CDR3aa: CASSVAWSTNEKLFF
CDR3nt: TGTGCCAGCAGCGTAGCTTGGAGCACAAATGAAAAACTGTTTTTT
v_gene: TRBV9
d_gene: .
j_gene: TRBJ1-4
abundance: many

CDR3aa: CASSPTGTRSEKLFF
CDR3nt: TGCGCCAGCAGCCCGACCGGGACTCGTAGTGAAAAACTGTTTTTT
v_gene: TRBV5-1
d_gene: .
j_gene: TRBJ1-4
abundance: few

CDR3aa: CAWNGPNTEAFF
CDR3nt: TGTGCCTGGAACGGGCCGAACACTGAAGCTTTCTTT
v_gene: TRBV30
d_gene: .
j_gene: TRBJ1-1
abundance: .

CDR3aa: CASGAILAGGVETQYF
CDR3nt: TGTGCCAGCGGAGCCATACTAGCGGGAGGAGTGGAGACCCAGTACTTC
v_gene: TRBV2
d_gene: TRBD2
j_gene: TRBJ2-5
abundance: .

CDR3aa: CASSTQRYNSPLHF
CDR3nt: TGTGCCAGTAGTACCCAGAGATATAATTCACCCCTCCACTTT
v_gene: TRBV19
d_gene: .
j_gene: TRBJ1-6
abundance: .

CDR3aa: CASSPPGVGGNQPQHF
CDR3nt: TGTGCCAGCTCACCACCGGGGGTCGGGGGCAATCAGCCCCAGCATTTT
v_gene: TRBV18
d_gene: .
j_gene: TRBJ1-5
abundance: few

CDR3aa: CASSPWGGEGGYTF
CDR3nt: TGTGCCAGCAGCCCCTGGGGGGGAGAAGGTGGCTACACCTTC
v_gene: TRBV3-1
d_gene: .
j_gene: TRBJ1-2
abundance: many

CDR3aa: CASSLGRQTYGYTF
CDR3nt: TGCGCCAGCAGCTTGGGTCGGCAGACTTATGGCTACACCTTC
v_gene: TRBV5-1
d_gene: .
j_gene: TRBJ1-2
abundance: many

CDR3aa: CASQQRENSPLHF
CDR3nt: TGTGCCAGCCAACAGAGGGAGAATTCACCCCTCCACTTT
v_gene: TRBV12-3/TRBV12-4
d_gene: .
j_gene: TRBJ1-6
abundance: once

CDR3aa: CASSQDRGRLPYEQYF
CDR3nt: TGCGCCAGCAGCCAAGACCGCGGGAGACTCCCCTACGAGCAGTACTTC
v_gene: TRBV4-1
d_gene: TRBD2
j_gene: TRBJ2-7
abundance: few

CDR3aa: CASRIHLNTEAFF
CDR3nt: TGTGCCAGCAGAATACACCTGAACACTGAAGCTTTCTTT
v_gene: TRBV6-6
d_gene: .
j_gene: TRBJ1-1
abundance: .

CDR3aa: CASTPQGQGDNQPQHF
CDR3nt: TGTGCCAGCACCCCCCAAGGACAGGGGGACAATCAGCCCCAGCATTTT
v_gene: TRBV6-1
d_gene: TRBD1
j_gene: TRBJ1-5
abundance: .